This T cell receptor beta chain originates from a study of T-cell reconstitution after alpha-beta-depleted transplantation in children (dated by TCRdb to the mid-2010s). Notes on the research overall: The study quantitatively tracked T-cell immune reconstitution after TCRalphabeta/CD19-depleted allogeneic hematopoietic cell transplantation in children using TCR repertoire profiling.

Library generation was performed with PCR. TCRdb names Illumina HiSeq 2500 as the instrument used. TCR libraries were prepared with molecular barcoding, using unique molecular identifiers to normalize TCRbeta repertoire quantification. TCRdb passed the public sequencing reads through fastp at Q25 and MiXCR, retaining productive beta sequences. Each entry is one CDR3 protein sequence, shown with its most common DNA and genes. The sample table records approximately 510,000 distinct CDR3 sequences; 18% of these occur just once. 3.3% of the sample is taken by the ten largest. Counted from cysteine to phenylalanine, this CDR3 has 16 amino acids. The read is trimmed to its CDR3 DNA, 48 bases read in frame from base 1. The germline V gene supplies CDR1 MGHRA and CDR2 YSYEKL. V and J are truncated by 2 bases and 2 bases respectively, leaving an intervening sequence of 13 bases. A note on this clonotype: This receptor's antigen is unknown. It has no much larger one-base neighbor in the sample; base qualities were not kept.

Material: PBMCs from the stem cell graft donor, obtained from the stem cell graft. The chain links TRBV4-1 with TRBJ1-5; a confident D gene designation cannot be given. The source is a human donor who donated a stem cell graft to a child with acute lymphoblastic leukemia. CDR3 protein: CASSQLVTLGNQPQHF. In nucleotides, the sequence is TGCGCCAGCAGCCAATTGGTGACACTGGGCAATCAGCCCCAGCATTTT.